This TCR beta chain was identified during a study of T cell repertoires in cytomegalovirus infection. Turning to this clonotype: Its antigen is undetermined.

In TCRdb, the reads were re-called with MiXCR into one record per CDR3 protein. Of roughly 500,000 distinct CDR3 sequences listed, approximately 42% are singletons. CDR1 is SGHVS, CDR2 FQNEAQ, per germline. The CDR3 runs to 14 residues. Unmatched junction bases numbered 16, after V lost 7 bases and J lost 11 bases. The input for sequencing was cultured PBMCs, taken from culture after CMV antigen stimulation. The clonotype comes from a human donor in good health (CMV status not recorded). Some clones in this sample may be carry-over from other donors' samples. The J gene is TRBJ1-2, the V gene TRBV7-8; 7 nucleotides match TRBD1. The CDR3 DNA reads as TGTGCCAGCACCCCAAGACGGCAGGGGGTTAGTTACACCTTC. It translates to CASTPRRQGVSYTF.